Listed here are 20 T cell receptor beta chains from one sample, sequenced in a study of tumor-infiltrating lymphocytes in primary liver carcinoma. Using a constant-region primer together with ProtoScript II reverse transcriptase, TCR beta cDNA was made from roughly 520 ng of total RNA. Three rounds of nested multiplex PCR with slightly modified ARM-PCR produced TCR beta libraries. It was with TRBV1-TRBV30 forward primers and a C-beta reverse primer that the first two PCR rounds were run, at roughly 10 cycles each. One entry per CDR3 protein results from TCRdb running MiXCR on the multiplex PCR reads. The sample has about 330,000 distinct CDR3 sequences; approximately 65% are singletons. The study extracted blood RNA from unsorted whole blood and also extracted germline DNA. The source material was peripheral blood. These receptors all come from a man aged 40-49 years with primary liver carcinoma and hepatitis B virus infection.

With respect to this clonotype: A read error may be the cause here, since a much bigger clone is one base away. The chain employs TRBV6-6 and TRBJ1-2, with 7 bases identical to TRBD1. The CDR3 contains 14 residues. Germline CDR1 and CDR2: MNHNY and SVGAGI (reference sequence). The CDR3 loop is CVSSYQGQNYGYTF. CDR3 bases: TGTGTCAGCAGTTACCAGGGACAGAACTATGGCTACACCTTC.

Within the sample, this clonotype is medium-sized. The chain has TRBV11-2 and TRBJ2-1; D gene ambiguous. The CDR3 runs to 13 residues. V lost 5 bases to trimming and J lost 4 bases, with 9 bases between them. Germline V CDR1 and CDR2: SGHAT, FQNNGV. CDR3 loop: CASSETEYNEQFF. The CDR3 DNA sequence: TGTGCCAGCAGCGAAACAGAGTACAATGAGCAGTTCTTC. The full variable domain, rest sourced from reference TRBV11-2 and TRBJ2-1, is EAGVAQSPRYKIIEKRQSVAFWCNPISGHATLYWYQQILGQGPKLLIQFQNNGVVDDSQLPKDRFSAERLKGVDSTLKIQPAKLEDSAVYLCASSETEYNEQFFGPGTRLTVL.

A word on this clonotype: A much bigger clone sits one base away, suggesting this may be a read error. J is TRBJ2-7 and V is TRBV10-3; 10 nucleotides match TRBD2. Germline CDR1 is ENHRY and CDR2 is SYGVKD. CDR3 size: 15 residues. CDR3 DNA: TGTGCCATCAGTGATAGTACTAGCGGGGCGTACGAGCCGTACTTC. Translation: CAISDSTSGAYEPYF.

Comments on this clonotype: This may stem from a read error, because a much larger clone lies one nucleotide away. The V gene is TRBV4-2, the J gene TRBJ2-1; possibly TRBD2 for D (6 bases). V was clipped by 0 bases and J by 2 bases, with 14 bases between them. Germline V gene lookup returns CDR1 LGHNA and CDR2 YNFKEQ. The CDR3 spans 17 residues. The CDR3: CASSQDRRRGPYNEQFF. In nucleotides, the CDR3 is TGTGCCAGCAGCCAAGATCGTCGGCGGGGACCCTACAATGAGCAGTTCTTC.

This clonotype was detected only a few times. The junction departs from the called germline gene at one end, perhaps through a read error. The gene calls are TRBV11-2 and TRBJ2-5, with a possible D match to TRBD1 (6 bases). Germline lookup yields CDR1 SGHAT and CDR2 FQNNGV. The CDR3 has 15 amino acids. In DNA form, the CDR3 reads TGTACCAGCAACCCCCGGTCAGCCCCAGGGGTGACCCAGTACTTC. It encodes CTSNPRSAPGVTQYF.

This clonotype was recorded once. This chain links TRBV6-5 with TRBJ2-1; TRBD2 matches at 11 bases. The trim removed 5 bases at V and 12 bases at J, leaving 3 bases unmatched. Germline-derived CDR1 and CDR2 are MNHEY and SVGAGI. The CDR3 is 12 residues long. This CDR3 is CASSQGLAGQFF. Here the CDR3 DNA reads TGTGCCAGCAGTCAAGGACTAGCGGGGCAGTTCTTC.

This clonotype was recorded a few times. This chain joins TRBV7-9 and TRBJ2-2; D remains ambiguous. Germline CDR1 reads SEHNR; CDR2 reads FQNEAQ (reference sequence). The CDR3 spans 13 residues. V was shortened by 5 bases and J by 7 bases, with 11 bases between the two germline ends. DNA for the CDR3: TGTGCCAGCAGCCCCCATGGGATCGGGGAGCTGTTTTTT. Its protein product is CASSPHGIGELFF.

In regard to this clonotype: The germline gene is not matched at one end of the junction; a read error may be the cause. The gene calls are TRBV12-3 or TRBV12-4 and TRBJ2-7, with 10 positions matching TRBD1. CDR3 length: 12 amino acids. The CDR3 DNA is TGTGCCGGCAGATGGACAGGGGGCGAGCAGTACTTC. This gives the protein CAGRWTGGEQYF.

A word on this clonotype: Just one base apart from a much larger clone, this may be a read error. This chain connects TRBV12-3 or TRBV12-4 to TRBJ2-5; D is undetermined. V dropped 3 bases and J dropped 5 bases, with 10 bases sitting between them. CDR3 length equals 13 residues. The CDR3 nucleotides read TGTGCCAGCAGTTTGAAGGGCTTGGAGACCCAGTACTTC. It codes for CASSLKGLETQYF.

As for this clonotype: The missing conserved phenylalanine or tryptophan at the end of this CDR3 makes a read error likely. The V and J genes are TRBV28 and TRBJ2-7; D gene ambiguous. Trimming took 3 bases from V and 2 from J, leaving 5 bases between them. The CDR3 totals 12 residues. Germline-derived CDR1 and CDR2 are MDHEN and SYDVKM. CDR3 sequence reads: CASSFQTYEQYL. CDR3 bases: TGTGCCAGCAGTTTTCAGACCTACGAGCAGTACTTA.

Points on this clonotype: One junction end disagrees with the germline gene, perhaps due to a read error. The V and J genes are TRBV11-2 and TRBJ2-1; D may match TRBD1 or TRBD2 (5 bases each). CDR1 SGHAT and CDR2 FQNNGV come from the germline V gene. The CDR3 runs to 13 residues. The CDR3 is CASNLARDVKQFF. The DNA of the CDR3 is TGTGCCAGCAACTTAGCCAGGGACGTCAAGCAGTTCTTC.

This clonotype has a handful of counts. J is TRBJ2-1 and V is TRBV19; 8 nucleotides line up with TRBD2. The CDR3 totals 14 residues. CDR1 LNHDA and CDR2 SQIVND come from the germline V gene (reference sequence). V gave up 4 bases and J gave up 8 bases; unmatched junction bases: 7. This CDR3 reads CASSKSGSLDEQFF. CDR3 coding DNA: TGTGCCAGTAGTAAAAGCGGGAGCCTCGATGAGCAGTTCTTC. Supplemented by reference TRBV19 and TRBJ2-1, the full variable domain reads DGGITQSPKYLFRKEGQNVTLSCEQNLNHDAMYWYRQDPGQGLRLIYYSQIVNDFQKGDIAEGYSVSREKKESFPLTVTSAQKNPTAFYLCASSKSGSLDEQFFGPGTRLTVL.

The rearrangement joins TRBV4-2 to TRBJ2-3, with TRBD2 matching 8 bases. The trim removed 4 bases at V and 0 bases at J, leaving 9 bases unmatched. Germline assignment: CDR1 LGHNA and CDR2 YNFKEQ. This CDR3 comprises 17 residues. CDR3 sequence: CASSLRPGGESTDTQYF. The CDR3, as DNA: TGTGCCAGCAGCCTCAGGCCGGGGGGGGAGAGCACAGATACGCAGTATTTT.

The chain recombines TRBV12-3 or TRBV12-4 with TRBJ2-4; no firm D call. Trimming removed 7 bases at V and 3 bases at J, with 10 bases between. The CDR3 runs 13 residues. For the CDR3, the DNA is TGTGCCAGCAATACATGGGTCAAAAACATTCAGTACTTC. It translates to CASNTWVKNIQYF.

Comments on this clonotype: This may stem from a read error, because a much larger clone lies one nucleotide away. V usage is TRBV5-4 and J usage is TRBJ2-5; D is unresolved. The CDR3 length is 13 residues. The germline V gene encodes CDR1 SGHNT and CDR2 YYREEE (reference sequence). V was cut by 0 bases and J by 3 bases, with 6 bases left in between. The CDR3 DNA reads TGTGCCAGCAGCTTGGACCGGGAAGAGACCCAGTACTTC. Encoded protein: CASSLDREETQYF.

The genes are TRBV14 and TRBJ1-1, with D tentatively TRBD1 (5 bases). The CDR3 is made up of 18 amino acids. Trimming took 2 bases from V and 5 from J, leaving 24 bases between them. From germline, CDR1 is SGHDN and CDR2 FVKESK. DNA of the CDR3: TGTGCCAGCAGCCAAACACCGGGACCACCCCCGAGGCATACTGAAGCTTTCTTT. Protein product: CASSQTPGPPPRHTEAFF.

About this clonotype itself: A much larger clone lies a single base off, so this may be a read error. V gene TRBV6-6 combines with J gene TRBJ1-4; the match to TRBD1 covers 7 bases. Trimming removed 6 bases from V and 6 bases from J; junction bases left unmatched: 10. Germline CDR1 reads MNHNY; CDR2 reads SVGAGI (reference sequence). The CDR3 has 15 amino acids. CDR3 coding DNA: TGTGCCAGCAGACCTATGACAGGGAAGGATGAAAAACTGTTTTTT. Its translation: CASRPMTGKDEKLFF.

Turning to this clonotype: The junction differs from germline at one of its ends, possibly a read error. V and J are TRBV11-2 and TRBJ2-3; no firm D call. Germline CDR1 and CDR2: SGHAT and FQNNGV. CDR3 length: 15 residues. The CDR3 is CASSYQAGFIDTRYF. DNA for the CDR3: TGTGCCAGCAGCTACCAAGCTGGTTTCATAGATACGCGGTATTTT.

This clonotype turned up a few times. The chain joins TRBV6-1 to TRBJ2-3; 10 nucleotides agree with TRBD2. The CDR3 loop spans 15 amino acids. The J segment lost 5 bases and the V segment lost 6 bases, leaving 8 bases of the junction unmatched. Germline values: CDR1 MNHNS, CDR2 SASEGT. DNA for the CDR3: TGTGCCAGCAGCAGTCTAGCGGGAGTGCTAGATACGCAGTATTTT. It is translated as CASSSLAGVLDTQYF.

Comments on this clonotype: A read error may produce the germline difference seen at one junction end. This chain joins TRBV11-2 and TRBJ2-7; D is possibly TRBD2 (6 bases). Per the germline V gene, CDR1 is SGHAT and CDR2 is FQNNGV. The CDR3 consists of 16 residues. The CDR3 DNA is TGTACTAGCAGCTTAGAGGTGGCACCAATACCCTACGAGCATTACTTC. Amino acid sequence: CTSSLEVAPIPYEHYF.